This TCR beta chain originates from a study of T cells in women clearing cervical HPV infection (dated by TCRdb to the late 2010s). Background on the whole study: The cases were 20 to 30 women with histologically confirmed HPV16-related CIN3 or worse, and 2 of those women had invasive cancers. The 25 controls were women who cleared a single incident HPV16 infection within 12 months without developing precancer or cancer. Blood from cases was drawn at the visit where the lesion was first identified, while blood from controls was drawn once the infection was no longer detected. For cases, a median interval of about 150 days, with an interquartile range of 90 to 200 days, was observed between lesion detection and blood sampling. HLA typing was available for only a few women, so HLA type could not be excluded as a confounder. An exploratory proof-of-principle case-control study, nested within the Guanacaste HPV Natural History Study in Costa Rica, was conducted to compare TCR repertoires across cervical HPV16 outcomes. Cases and controls were matched on age within five years and on year of sample collection. Median age was about 30 years in cases versus just over 37 in controls, and baseline characteristics did not differ significantly. The parent cohort enrolled about 10,000 women aged 18 or older in Guanacaste, Costa Rica, during about 1992 to 1994 and followed them for approximately seven years. Quality controls consisted of five blinded duplicates per group, for a total of roughly 60 samples made up of 50 participants and ten or so replicates.

TCR beta CDR3 regions were amplified by multiplex PCR from an average of roughly 1,300 ng genomic DNA per sample using the immunoSEQ assay. To correct primer bias, the assay used a complete synthetic TCR repertoire to set an amplification baseline. The amplicons were sequenced using the Illumina platform. The study's own analysis went as follows. Sequences were error-corrected by clustering with frequency ratios and a modified nearest-neighbor algorithm, then analyzed in the immunoSEQ Analyzer with IMGT gene definitions. At each rarefaction depth, TCR richness and evenness were averaged over 20 rarefaction repeats, and samples with fewer sequences than the depth were excluded. Wilcoxon rank sum tests with FDR correction were used to compare V, D and J gene relative abundances between the groups. In the blinded duplicates, the intraclass correlation was over 95% for TCR richness and averaged about 80% across 66 gene segments. Sourced from immuneACCESS, this table was stored by TCRdb with only in-frame sequences that have V and J called. A share of the clones is absent; for the studies checked, an unresolved V gene accounts for under half, and the remainder has no known explanation. V and J calls and clone size are those listed in that table; D and trimming were worked out from the DNA. The table for this sample records some 39,000 clones. The top ten clonotypes cover about 1.7% of the sample.

Every participant had a single incident cervical HPV16 infection, and prevalent HPV16 infections were excluded. Cervical HPV DNA was detected by MY09/MY11 PCR, and genotyping was performed by dot-blot hybridization. About 15 mL of heparinized blood were centrifuged, and the buffy coat was aliquoted, frozen at -30°C, then stored at -80°C. QIAGEN kits were used to extract genomic DNA from the buffy coat specimens. Regarding this clone: Its cognate antigen has yet to be identified. The sequence runs out 3 residues before the end of the CDR3; the remainder is reconstructed from the germline J gene.

The study at large found these results: Because the number of T cells per sample was unknown, the richness differences could reflect varying T-cell content rather than repertoire biology. Random forest classifiers combining richness and V gene abundances distinguished cases from controls with an estimated AUC of 0.83. Cases had lower TRBV6-7 relative abundance than controls (about 0.1% versus 0.15%; Bonferroni P = 0.0008). TCR repertoire richness was significantly higher in CIN3+ cases than in controls across sequencing depths, while evenness did not differ. The cross-sectional design could not show whether the associations came before the infection or were a result of it, and neither effector/memory subsets nor HPV-specific T cells were isolated.

Taken from cysteine to phenylalanine, the CDR3 has 13 residues. The DNA shown is the part of the CDR3 that was read: 30 bases, in frame from base 1. The CDR1 and CDR2 encoded by the germline V gene are SGHDT and YYEEEE. Trimming takes 0 bases from V and 7 bases from J, and the germline ends sit 7 bases apart. The rearrangement combines TRBV5-6 with TRBJ1-4, and perhaps TRBD1 as D gene, on 5 matching bases. What was sequenced was blood buffy coat. This receptor was obtained from a woman aged 18 to 75 with a cervical HPV16 infection that either progressed to CIN3+ or cleared (not recorded which). CDR3 loop: CASSLAQGEKLFF. The CDR3 DNA, read in part, is TGTGCCAGCAGCTTGGCCCAGGGTGAAAAA.